This T cell receptor (beta chain) was recovered during a study of cytomegalovirus exposure and HLA in healthy donors. Study in general: Out of 350 to 400 genotyped donors, about 84% belonged to the Caucasian-associated ancestry cluster.

The PCR contained 60 Vbeta and 13 Jbeta primers. The repertoire was sequenced with immunoSEQ multiplex PCR; TCRdb's copy has only in-frame clones and lacks some. The sample consists of some 140,000 clones, about 61% of them appearing once. Whole-study results and caveats: Among TCR sequences, most were rare, though some public TCRs appeared in many donors. TCR beta sequences reportedly predicted most subjects' HLA-A and HLA-B alleles accurately. There were some 150 TCR beta chains listed as cytomegalovirus-associated.

Notes on this clone: Its antigen remains unknown.

In germline, CDR1 is SGHNT, CDR2 YYREEE (reference sequence). This CDR3 comprises 14 residues. Trimming stripped 0 bases from V and 0 bases from J, with 5 bases between. The receptor was derived from a middle-aged woman in good health and CMV-seronegative. This chain links TRBV5-4 with TRBJ2-3; D not certain. Sequenced sample: PBMCs. Here the CDR3 reads CASSLDPSTDTQYF. DNA of the CDR3: TGTGCCAGCAGCTTGGATCCTAGCACAGATACGCAGTATTTT. The full variable domain, in which reference TRBV5-4 and TRBJ2-3 provide the parts outside the CDR3, is ETGVTQSPTHLIKTRGQQVTLRCSSQSGHNTVSWYQQALGQGPQFIFQYYREEENGRGNFPPRFSGLQFPNYSSELNVNALELDDSALYLCASSLDPSTDTQYFGPGTRLTVL.